The rows below give T cell receptor beta chains drawn from one sample of a study of T cell responses to AZD1222 COVID-19 vaccine. Assay: immunoSEQ multiplex PCR; the TCRdb copy retains only in-frame clones and omits some. Of about 150,000 clones listed, around 91% are singletons. The sequenced sample was peripheral blood, obtained on day 0 of AZD1222 vaccination. Source of these receptors: an adult in good health. CDR3s include the opening cysteine and the closing phenylalanine or tryptophan. A D gene is named only where the DNA matches it firmly. Expanded clones get a size class; other rows say once, few or many, or leave the size out.

v_gene,abundance,j_gene,d_gene,len,CDR3aa,CDR3nt
TRBV10-3,-,TRBJ1-1,-,18,CAISETGLFQGMNTEAFF,TGTGCCATCAGTGAAACAGGGCTATTTCAAGGAATGAACACTGAAGCTTTCTTT
TRBV5-1,-,TRBJ1-2,TRBD1,13,CASSAGQGSGYTF,TGCGCCAGCAGCGCGGGACAGGGGTCTGGCTACACCTTC
TRBV7-6,once,TRBJ1-1,-,13,CASSLERNTEAFF,TGTGCCAGCAGCTTAGAACGGAACACTGAAGCTTTCTTT
TRBV5-1,-,TRBJ1-2,-,12,CASSLAGPGYTF,TGCGCCAGCAGCTTGGCAGGGCCTGGCTACACCTTC
TRBV9,-,TRBJ2-1,-,13,CASSLAPYNEQFF,TGTGCCAGCAGTCTAGCCCCCTACAATGAGCAGTTCTTC
TRBV9,-,TRBJ1-5,-,15,CASSVGGNSNQPQHF,TGTGCCAGCAGCGTAGGGGGTAACAGCAATCAGCCCCAGCATTTT
TRBV28,-,TRBJ1-6,-,13,CASRTGPNSPLHF,TGTGCCAGCAGGACGGGACCCAATTCACCCCTCCACTTT
TRBV9,-,TRBJ2-1,-,13,CASSVGAYNEQFF,TGTGCCAGCAGCGTAGGGGCCTACAATGAGCAGTTCTTC
TRBV5-5,-,TRBJ2-2,-,17,CASSLTGTSGAAGELFF,TGTGCCAGCAGCTTGACGGGTACCTCGGGGGCGGCCGGGGAGCTGTTTTTT
TRBV4-1,-,TRBJ2-7,-,15,CASSQDRNRVYEQYF,TGCGCCAGCAGCCAAGATAGAAACAGGGTTTACGAGCAGTACTTC
TRBV12-3/TRBV12-4,-,TRBJ1-1,-,13,CASSLGQNTEAFF,TGTGCCAGCAGTTTAGGACAGAACACTGAAGCTTTCTTT
TRBV14,-,TRBJ2-1,TRBD2,18,CASSRVVLADSSYNEQFF,TGTGCCAGCAGCCGGGTAGTGCTAGCGGATAGCTCCTACAATGAGCAGTTCTTC
TRBV9,-,TRBJ1-4,-,13,CASSKNSGEKLFF,TGTGCCAGCAGCAAAAACTCAGGGGAAAAACTGTTTTTT
TRBV5-1,-,TRBJ2-1,TRBD2,16,CASSLATSGSYNEQFF,TGCGCCAGCAGCTTGGCGACTAGCGGATCCTACAATGAGCAGTTCTTC
TRBV7-3,-,TRBJ1-2,-,14,CASSAKRRGDGYTF,TGTGCCAGCAGCGCTAAAAGGAGGGGGGATGGCTACACCTTC
TRBV5-4,-,TRBJ2-1,-,13,CASSGRVDNEQFF,TGTGCCAGCAGCGGTCGGGTCGACAATGAGCAGTTCTTC
TRBV19,-,TRBJ2-5,TRBD2,14,CASSIYLGGETQYF,TGTGCCAGTAGTATATATTTGGGAGGGGAGACCCAGTACTTC
TRBV2,-,TRBJ1-1,-,11,CASSSGPEAFF,TGTGCCAGCAGTTCCGGGCCGGAGGCTTTCTTT
TRBV7-3,-,TRBJ1-2,-,14,CASSLNGGAGGYTF,TGTGCCAGCAGCTTAAATGGGGGCGCCGGTGGCTACACCTTC
TRBV25-1,few,TRBJ2-2,TRBD2,15,CASIGLAGGTGELFF,TGTGCCAGCATCGGACTAGCGGGTGGCACCGGGGAGCTGTTTTTT
TRBV5-1,once,TRBJ2-1,-,14,CASSLAVPVDEQFF,TGCGCCAGCAGCTTGGCCGTCCCGGTCGATGAGCAGTTCTTC
TRBV28,-,TRBJ1-2,-,11,CASSLSRGYTF,TGTGCCAGCAGTTTATCTCGTGGCTACACCTTC
TRBV3-1/TRBV3-2,once,TRBJ2-7,-,14,CASSARSRSYEQYF,TGTGCCAGCAGCGCCCGTTCTAGATCCTACGAGCAGTACTTC
TRBV19,once,TRBJ2-5,-,14,CASSRTVYQETQYF,TGTGCCAGTAGTAGAACAGTATACCAAGAGACCCAGTACTTC
TRBV28,once,TRBJ2-7,-,13,CASRMTRFYEQYF,TGTGCCAGCAGGATGACACGGTTCTACGAGCAGTACTTC
TRBV6-5,-,TRBJ2-3,-,11,CATRDGDTQYF,TGTGCCACCAGAGACGGAGATACGCAGTATTTT
TRBV3-1/TRBV3-2,-,TRBJ2-3,-,13,CASSQVYTDTQYF,TGTGCCAGCAGCCAAGTTTACACAGATACGCAGTATTTT
TRBV7-3,-,TRBJ2-1,-,14,CASSPPGHGVEQFF,TGTGCCAGCAGCCCCCCGGGGCACGGGGTTGAGCAGTTCTTC
TRBV5-1,-,TRBJ1-3,TRBD1,15,CASSTTGDAGNTIYF,TGCGCCAGCAGCACCACAGGGGATGCGGGAAACACCATATATTTT
TRBV18,once,TRBJ1-1,-,14,CASSRGVMNTEAFF,TGTGCCAGCTCAAGGGGCGTTATGAACACTGAAGCTTTCTTT
TRBV7-9,-,TRBJ1-1,-,16,CASNAPTVPVNTEAFF,TGTGCCAGCAACGCCCCGACAGTTCCCGTGAACACTGAAGCTTTCTTT
TRBV5-1,-,TRBJ1-1,-,13,CASSPKGEAEAFF,TGCGCCAGCAGCCCAAAAGGGGAGGCGGAAGCTTTCTTT
TRBV28,-,TRBJ1-4,TRBD1,16,CASSSWEGTGREKLFF,TGTGCCAGCAGTTCCTGGGAGGGGACAGGGCGCGAAAAACTGTTTTTT
TRBV7-2,once,TRBJ2-2,-,14,CASSLVASTGELFF,TGTGCCAGCAGCTTAGTTGCTTCCACCGGGGAGCTGTTTTTT
TRBV11-3,-,TRBJ2-2,TRBD1,13,CASSHRGTGELFF,TGTGCCAGCAGCCACAGGGGGACCGGGGAGCTGTTTTTT
TRBV28,-,TRBJ1-1,-,14,CASSRTLDYTEAFF,TGTGCCAGCAGCCGCACCCTCGACTACACTGAAGCTTTCTTT
TRBV3-1/TRBV3-2,-,TRBJ1-1,-,16,CASSQDTNRGNTEAFF,TGTGCCAGCAGCCAAGATACCAATCGGGGGAACACTGAAGCTTTCTTT
TRBV19,-,TRBJ2-3,-,12,CASSIGRDTQYF,TGTGCCAGTAGTATCGGTCGGGATACGCAGTATTTT
TRBV9,-,TRBJ2-3,-,12,CASSQGGDTQYF,TGTGCCAGCAGCCAGGGGGGGGATACGCAGTATTTT